A selection of T cell receptor beta chains follows, all from one sample in a study of control samples from healthy donors and cancer patients. This table comes from immunoSEQ multiplex PCR, and its TCRdb copy is limited to in-frame clones, with some not included. Of approximately 93,000 clones in the sample, around 90% were seen once. Sequenced input: PBMCs. The source is a woman in her forties or fifties with colorectal cancer. Both conserved end residues are part of each CDR3. Each record gives: D gene, V gene, CDR3 protein. A D gene is named only where the DNA matches it firmly.

-,TRBV4-1,CASSPQEDEYYGYTF
-,TRBV28,CASNVQGNTEAFF
-,TRBV9,CASSVGGRANTEAFF
-,TRBV6-5,CASSPEGGAQYF
-,TRBV25-1,CASSEFRDNEQFF
-,TRBV18,CASSPTAGLNAGNTIYF
-,TRBV18,CASSPLRGDTGELFF
-,TRBV28,CASSLRGQPQHF
TRBD2,TRBV6-2/TRBV6-3,CASSPGLAGWETQYF
TRBD1,TRBV5-1,CASSPGQGLYGYTF
-,TRBV5-1,CASSGNIGASEQFF
-,TRBV10-3,CAITKLGGDEQFF
TRBD1,TRBV6-6,CASSYSTGQRNSPLHF
-,TRBV6-4,CASREFPNAEAFF
-,TRBV9,CASTSTSENTGELFF
-,TRBV30,CAWSARDTEAFF
-,TRBV10-3,CATSGTNYVYTF
-,TRBV6-2/TRBV6-3,CASSYPRGSYNSPLHF
-,TRBV21-1,CASSAPGSVYGYTF
-,TRBV11-1,CASSLGKSPQYF
-,TRBV4-3,CASSQERGDGNTIYF
-,TRBV7-9,CASSLPASGYTF
-,TRBV7-6,CASSPGTPNYGYTF
-,TRBV10-1,CASSEVQDYGYTF
-,TRBV10-3,CAISRVGRGETQYF
TRBD1,TRBV24-1,CATSDGQGLVNYGYTF
TRBD1,TRBV2,CASSEGQSNTEAFF
TRBD2,TRBV5-1,CASSLVKGSGGPTETQYF
TRBD2,TRBV2,CASSARTSSGETQYF
TRBD1,TRBV6-5,CASSSPLTGAHGYTF
-,TRBV5-1,CASSLGINEKLFF
TRBD1,TRBV7-2,CASSRDRQTQYF
TRBD2,TRBV6-1,CASSEAISGGTYNEQFF
TRBD1,TRBV6-5,CASSLRQGNGYTF
-,TRBV15,CATSRGGQLGGDQPQHF
-,TRBV4-3,CASSQEGRVGFGANVLTF
-,TRBV4-3,CASSQAWRQINTEAFF
-,TRBV7-2,CASSPTGETQYF